Reported below is one T cell receptor beta chain. This entry comes from a study of shared clonotypes between healthy human individuals. Study-level information: For every donor, three CD4 naive, three CD4 memory, two CD8 naive and one CD8 memory plates were used.

The method was immunoSEQ multiplex PCR; TCRdb's version includes in-frame clones alone and lacks a portion of them. The sample consists of around 600,000 clones, around 96% of them appearing once. The CDR3 runs to 15 residues. Germline loops: CDR1 MDHEN, CDR2 SYDVKM. V dropped 6 bases and J dropped 4; count of bases not matched to a gene: 6. Naive CD8 cells lacked CD45RO, underwent positive selection for CCR7 and left out terminally differentiated effector memory CD45RA+ cells. All the donors were Caucasian adults who lived in Nashville, Tennessee. The rearrangement links TRBV28 to TRBJ1-5; 10 nucleotides align to TRBD1. This clonotype originated in a woman aged 30 to 39 in good health. Sequencing input: naive CD8+ T cells sorted from blood. The CDR3 bases are TGTGCCAGCAGCACAGACAGGGGGCTGAATCAGCCCCAGCATTTT. Its protein product is CASSTDRGLNQPQHF.